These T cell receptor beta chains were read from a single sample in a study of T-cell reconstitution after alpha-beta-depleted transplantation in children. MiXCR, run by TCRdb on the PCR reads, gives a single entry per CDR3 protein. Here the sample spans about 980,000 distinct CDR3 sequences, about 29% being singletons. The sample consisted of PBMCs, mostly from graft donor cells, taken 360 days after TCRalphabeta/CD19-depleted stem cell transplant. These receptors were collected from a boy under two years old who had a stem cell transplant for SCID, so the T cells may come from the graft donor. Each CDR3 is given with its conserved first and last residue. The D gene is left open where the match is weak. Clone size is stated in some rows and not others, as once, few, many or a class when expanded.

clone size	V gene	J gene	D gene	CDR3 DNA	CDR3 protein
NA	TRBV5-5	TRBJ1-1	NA	TGTGCCAGCAGCTCAATGACCACGGGGAACACTGAAGCTTTCTTT	CASSSMTTGNTEAFF
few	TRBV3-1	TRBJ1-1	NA	TGTGCCAGCAGCCCGCCAGGGAAGAACACTGAAGCTTTCTTT	CASSPPGKNTEAFF
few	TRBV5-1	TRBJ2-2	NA	TGCGCCAGCAGCTTTGGGGCGTGGGACGGGGAGCTGTTTTTT	CASSFGAWDGELFF
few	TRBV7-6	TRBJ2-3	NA	TGTGCCAGCAGGTCTGGGGGGGGCGCAGATACGCAGTATTTT	CASRSGGGADTQYF
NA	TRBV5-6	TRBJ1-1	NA	TGTGCCAGCAGCCTAAGAGCTTTGAACACTGAAGCTTTCTTT	CASSLRALNTEAFF
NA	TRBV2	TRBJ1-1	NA	TGTGCCAGCAGGTGGGGGATATCGAGCACTGAAGCTTTCTTT	CASRWGISSTEAFF
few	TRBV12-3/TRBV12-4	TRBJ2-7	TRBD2	TGTGCCAGCAGTCCGCCAGGGCGGGGGAACTACGAGCAGTACTTC	CASSPPGRGNYEQYF
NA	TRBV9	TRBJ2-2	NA	TGTGCCAGCAGTGCGGACACCGGGGAGCTGTTTTTT	CASSADTGELFF
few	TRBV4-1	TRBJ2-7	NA	TGCGCCAGCAGCCAGATCAGCAACAGCCCCTACGAGCAGTACTTC	CASSQISNSPYEQYF
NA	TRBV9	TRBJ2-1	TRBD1	TGTGCCAGCAGCGCCTTGACAGGGGTACATGAGCAGTTCTTC	CASSALTGVHEQFF
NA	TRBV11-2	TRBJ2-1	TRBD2	TGTGCCAGCAGCTTAGAATCGGGGGGGCGATACAATGAGCAGTTCTTC	CASSLESGGRYNEQFF
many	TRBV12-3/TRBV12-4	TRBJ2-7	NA	TGTGCCAGCAGCTTAAGAGCGCTCTACGAGCAGTACTTC	CASSLRALYEQYF
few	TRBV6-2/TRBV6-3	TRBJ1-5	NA	TGTGCCAGCAGTTACCCCGGGACCCCGGAGTTCAGGCCCCAGCATTTT	CASSYPGTPEFRPQHF
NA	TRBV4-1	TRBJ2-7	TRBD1	TGCGCCAGCAGCCTACGGGTATCGGGACAGGTTCAGTACGAGCAGTACTTC	CASSLRVSGQVQYEQYF
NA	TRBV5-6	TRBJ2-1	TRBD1	TGTGCCAGCAGCTTGATTTGGACAGGGAATCGTCACAATGAGCAGTTCTTC	CASSLIWTGNRHNEQFF
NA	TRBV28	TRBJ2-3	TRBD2	TGTGCCAGCAGTTCAACCCCTTGGCGGGGGGCCATAGATACGCAGTATTTT	CASSSTPWRGAIDTQYF
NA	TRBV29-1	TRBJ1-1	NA	TGCAGCGTTGTCCAGAAGTGGCTGAACACTGAAGCTTTCTTT	CSVVQKWLNTEAFF
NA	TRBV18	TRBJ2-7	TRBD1	TGTGCCAGCTCACCCCGGACAGGGTGGACCTACGAGCAGTACTTC	CASSPRTGWTYEQYF
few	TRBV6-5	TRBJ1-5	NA	TGTGCCAGCAGTTACCGCAGGGGAGGCAATCAGCCCCAGCATTTT	CASSYRRGGNQPQHF
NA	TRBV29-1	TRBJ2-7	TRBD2	TGCAGCGCCCTAGCGGCAGGGATGGGGTACGAGCAGTACTTC	CSALAAGMGYEQYF
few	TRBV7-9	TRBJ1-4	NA	TGTGCCAGCAGCCATTGGGACGGAAATAATGAAAAACTGTTTTTT	CASSHWDGNNEKLFF
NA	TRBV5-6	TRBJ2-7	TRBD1	TGTGCCAGCAGCTTGTTCTTAGGACAGGCCTCCTACGAGCAGTACTTC	CASSLFLGQASYEQYF
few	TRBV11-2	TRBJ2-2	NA	TGTGCCAGCAGCTTAAAGGGCAGGGGCTCTATCGGGGAGCTGTTTTTT	CASSLKGRGSIGELFF
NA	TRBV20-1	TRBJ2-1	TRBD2	TGCAGTGCAGCGGGGGGTTATGAGCAGTTCTTC	CSAAGGYEQFF
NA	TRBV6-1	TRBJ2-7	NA	TGTGCCAGCAGGAAACGCGGAGGGTCCGACGAGCAGTACTTC	CASRKRGGSDEQYF
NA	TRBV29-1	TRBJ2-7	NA	TGCAGCGCCTCCGACAACTACGAGCAGTACTTC	CSASDNYEQYF
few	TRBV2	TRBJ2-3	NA	TGTGCCAGCAGTGATATGGGGGATACGCAGTATTTT	CASSDMGDTQYF
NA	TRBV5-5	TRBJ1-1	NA	TGTGCCAGCAGCTTGTATCGGAGGGACACTGAAGCTTTCTTT	CASSLYRRDTEAFF
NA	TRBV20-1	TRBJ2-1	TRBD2	TGCAGTGCTAGAGGTCGGGGGGGCATAAAAATCTCCTACAATGAGCAGTTCTTC	CSARGRGGIKISYNEQFF
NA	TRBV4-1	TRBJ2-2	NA	TGCGCCAGCAGCCAAGGGTATAGGGGGACTTACACCGGGGAGCTGTTTTTT	CASSQGYRGTYTGELFF
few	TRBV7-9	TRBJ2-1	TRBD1	TGTGCCAGCAGCTCCAGCTTGACAGGGGTGGTGGGCAATGAGCAGTTCTTC	CASSSSLTGVVGNEQFF
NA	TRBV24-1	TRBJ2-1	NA	TGTGCCACCATAAAAGGCAATGAGCAGTTCTTC	CATIKGNEQFF
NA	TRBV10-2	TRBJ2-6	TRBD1	TGCGCCAGCTGGACAGGGGTTGGGGCCAACGTCCTGACTTTC	CASWTGVGANVLTF
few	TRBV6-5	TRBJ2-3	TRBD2	TGTGCCAGCAGTTACGCCACTCCCGGGACTAGCGGCACAGATACGCAGTATTTT	CASSYATPGTSGTDTQYF
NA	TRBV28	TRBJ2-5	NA	TGTGCCAGCAGTTTCTCGGACAGACTGGGGACCCAGTACTTC	CASSFSDRLGTQYF
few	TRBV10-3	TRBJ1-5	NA	TGTGCCATCAGTGAGTCGACTTTGCAGCCCCAGCATTTT	CAISESTLQPQHF
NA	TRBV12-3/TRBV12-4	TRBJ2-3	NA	TGTGCCAGCAGTTTAGAGGAACTTTTTGGAACAGATACGCAGTATTTT	CASSLEELFGTDTQYF
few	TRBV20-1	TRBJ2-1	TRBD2	TGCAGCGCCTCGCCTAGCGGAGATTACAATGAGCAGTTCTTC	CSASPSGDYNEQFF
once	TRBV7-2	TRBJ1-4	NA	TGTGCCAGCAGCTTTGGACCGGAGGGTGGAAAACTGTTTTTT	CASSFGPEGGKLFF
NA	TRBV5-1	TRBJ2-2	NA	TGCGCCAGCAGCCGGAGCGGTAACGGGGAGCTGTTTTTT	CASSRSGNGELFF
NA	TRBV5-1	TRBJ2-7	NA	TGCGCCAGCAGCTTGGGAGACAACTACGAGCAGTACTTC	CASSLGDNYEQYF
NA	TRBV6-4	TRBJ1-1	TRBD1	TGTGCCAGCAGTGACGGACAGGGGAACACTGAAGCTTTCTTT	CASSDGQGNTEAFF
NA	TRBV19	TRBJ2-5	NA	TGTGCCAGTAGGGGGGGGACAGAAGAGACCCAGTACTTC	CASRGGTEETQYF
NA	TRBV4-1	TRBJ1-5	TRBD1	TGCGCCAGCAGCCATGTAGGACAGGCCGATCAGCCCCAGCATTTT	CASSHVGQADQPQHF
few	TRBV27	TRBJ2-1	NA	TGTGCCAGCAGTTTGGCGGGGAGGCATGAGCAGTTCTTC	CASSLAGRHEQFF
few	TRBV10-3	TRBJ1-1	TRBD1	TGTGCCATCAGTGATCAGGGGGGACCGAACACTGAAGCTTTCTTT	CAISDQGGPNTEAFF
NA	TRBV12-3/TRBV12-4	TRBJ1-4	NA	TGTGCCAGCAGTTCAACGGGGGAATTCTACGAAAAACTGTTTTTT	CASSSTGEFYEKLFF
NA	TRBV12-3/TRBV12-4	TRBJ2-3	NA	TGTGCCAGCAGCCCCTCGACAGCTAGCACAGATACGCAGTATTTT	CASSPSTASTDTQYF